The clone carrying this TCR beta chain was recorded only once. The junction shows a germline mismatch at one end, possibly a read error. These data originate in a study of tumor-infiltrating lymphocytes in primary liver carcinoma. Co-extracted RNA and DNA came from around 18-30 mg of unsorted bulk tissue. CDR3 length equals 17 residues. Germline CDR1 SGHRS, CDR2 YFSETQ. Production of TCR beta cDNA used approximately 480 ng total RNA together with a constant-region primer. Library construction for TCR beta comprised three nested multiplex PCR rounds performed with slightly modified ARM-PCR. For 10 cycles apiece, the opening two PCR rounds ran with TRBV1-TRBV30 forward primers and a C-beta reverse primer. TCRdb called the multiplex PCR reads again in MiXCR, with one record for every CDR3 protein. The repertoire consists of 45,000 to 65,000 distinct CDR3 sequences, with 60% to 80% occurring once and the leading ten covering around 22%.

The sequence came from a man aged 35 to 55 with primary liver carcinoma and hepatitis B virus infection. This sequence joins TRBV5-1 and TRBJ2-6, with a possible D match to TRBD2 (5 bases). The material sequenced was liver tumor tissue from sampling region 5. Sample subset: tumor region T5, tumor centre. The CDR3 is CTSIEGGRGSGANVLTF. The CDR3 DNA reads as TGCACCAGCATCGAGGGTGGACGGGGCTCTGGGGCCAACGTCCTGACTTTC.